These T cell receptor beta chains were read from a single sample in a study of T cells in Graves' hyperthyroidism and ophthalmopathy. TCRdb independently ran MiXCR on the multiplex PCR reads; one entry per CDR3 protein. This sample carries about 610,000 distinct CDR3 sequences, about a sixth of them seen once, and the ten largest clones take roughly 3%. Sequenced sample: blood. These receptors all stem from a woman aged 40 to 50 with Graves' ophthalmopathy. Both conserved end residues are part of each CDR3. Each record gives: D gene, J gene, CDR3 length, V gene, clone size, CDR3 DNA, CDR3 protein. A D gene is named only where the DNA matches it firmly. Some rows mark clone size as missing; the rest say once, few, many or name a class of expanded clone.

D gene: TRBD2
J gene: TRBJ2-1
CDR3 length: 15
V gene: TRBV5-1
clone size: many
CDR3 DNA: TGCGCCAGCAGTGAGTCTAGCGGGTACTACAATGAGCAGTTCTTC
CDR3 protein: CASSESSGYYNEQFF

D gene: -
J gene: TRBJ2-7
CDR3 length: 13
V gene: TRBV6-1
clone size: few
CDR3 DNA: TGTGCCAGCAGCCGGGACATGCTGGTCGAGCAGTACTTC
CDR3 protein: CASSRDMLVEQYF

D gene: -
J gene: TRBJ2-3
CDR3 length: 13
V gene: TRBV5-6
clone size: many
CDR3 DNA: TGTGCCAGCAGCTTGGGCGTTATAGATACGCAGTATTTT
CDR3 protein: CASSLGVIDTQYF

D gene: TRBD2
J gene: TRBJ2-3
CDR3 length: 15
V gene: TRBV12-3/TRBV12-4
clone size: many
CDR3 DNA: TGTGCCAGCAGTGGCCTAGCGGGAGGTGGAGATACGCAGTATTTT
CDR3 protein: CASSGLAGGGDTQYF

D gene: TRBD1
J gene: TRBJ2-7
CDR3 length: 16
V gene: TRBV6-5
clone size: -
CDR3 DNA: TGTGCCAGCAGTTACTCCGGGACAGGGGGAAAGTACGAGCAGTACTTC
CDR3 protein: CASSYSGTGGKYEQYF

D gene: -
J gene: TRBJ1-2
CDR3 length: 13
V gene: TRBV13
clone size: many
CDR3 DNA: TGTGCCAGCAGTCATGGGGCGGACTATGGCTACACCTTC
CDR3 protein: CASSHGADYGYTF

D gene: -
J gene: TRBJ1-6
CDR3 length: 15
V gene: TRBV6-5
clone size: few
CDR3 DNA: TGTGCCAGCAGTTACGGCAGAACCTATAATTCACCCCTCCACTTT
CDR3 protein: CASSYGRTYNSPLHF

D gene: -
J gene: TRBJ1-1
CDR3 length: 13
V gene: TRBV18
clone size: many
CDR3 DNA: TGTGCCAGCTCACCTCAGACAGATAATGAAGCTTTCTTT
CDR3 protein: CASSPQTDNEAFF

D gene: TRBD2
J gene: TRBJ2-1
CDR3 length: 17
V gene: TRBV5-1
clone size: few
CDR3 DNA: TGCGCCAGCAGCCCGGGACTAGCGGGTCCTACGGGTAATGAGCAGTTCTTC
CDR3 protein: CASSPGLAGPTGNEQFF

D gene: -
J gene: TRBJ2-1
CDR3 length: 12
V gene: TRBV29-1
clone size: few
CDR3 DNA: TGCAGCGTTGTTCCGGGTGACAATGAGCAGTTCTTC
CDR3 protein: CSVVPGDNEQFF

D gene: TRBD2
J gene: TRBJ2-3
CDR3 length: 13
V gene: TRBV5-1
clone size: -
CDR3 DNA: TGCGCCAGCAGCTTGGCCGGAGCGGGAGTAAAGTATTTT
CDR3 protein: CASSLAGAGVKYF

D gene: -
J gene: TRBJ1-1
CDR3 length: 14
V gene: TRBV11-2
clone size: -
CDR3 DNA: TGTGCCAGCAGCGCACCCGGGACGTTCACTGAAGCTTTCTTT
CDR3 protein: CASSAPGTFTEAFF

D gene: TRBD2
J gene: TRBJ2-3
CDR3 length: 16
V gene: TRBV28
clone size: -
CDR3 DNA: TGTGCCAGCAGCGTGAGGGGACTAGCGGGCCAAGATACGCAGTATTTT
CDR3 protein: CASSVRGLAGQDTQYF

D gene: TRBD2
J gene: TRBJ2-1
CDR3 length: 15
V gene: TRBV28
clone size: many
CDR3 DNA: TGTGCCAGCAGCCGCGGGGGGGGGTCCTACAATGAGCAGTTCTTC
CDR3 protein: CASSRGGGSYNEQFF

D gene: -
J gene: TRBJ2-2
CDR3 length: 14
V gene: TRBV11-2
clone size: many
CDR3 DNA: TGTGCCAGCAGCTTATTCTCTAACACCGGGGAGCTGTTTTTT
CDR3 protein: CASSLFSNTGELFF

D gene: -
J gene: TRBJ2-7
CDR3 length: 12
V gene: TRBV7-6
clone size: many
CDR3 DNA: TGTGCCAGCAGCTACCCGGCGGGAGAGCAGTACTTC
CDR3 protein: CASSYPAGEQYF

D gene: -
J gene: TRBJ2-1
CDR3 length: 14
V gene: TRBV3-1
clone size: many
CDR3 DNA: TGTGCCAGCAGCCAAAGGCTAACGGTCGGTGAGCAGTTCTTC
CDR3 protein: CASSQRLTVGEQFF

D gene: -
J gene: TRBJ2-3
CDR3 length: 13
V gene: TRBV20-1
clone size: many
CDR3 DNA: TGCAGTGCTTGGACCGGCAGCACAGATACGCAGTATTTT
CDR3 protein: CSAWTGSTDTQYF

D gene: TRBD2
J gene: TRBJ2-1
CDR3 length: 13
V gene: TRBV2
clone size: many
CDR3 DNA: TGTGCCAGCAGTGGGACTAGCGACAATGAGCAGTTCTTC
CDR3 protein: CASSGTSDNEQFF

D gene: -
J gene: TRBJ1-2
CDR3 length: 12
V gene: TRBV30
clone size: many
CDR3 DNA: TGTGCCTCCAGACAGCCAGCGGGAGGCTACACCTTC
CDR3 protein: CASRQPAGGYTF

D gene: -
J gene: TRBJ1-5
CDR3 length: 16
V gene: TRBV7-2
clone size: many
CDR3 DNA: TGTGCCAGCAGCTTATCCCCCCAGAATAGCAATCAGCCCCAGCATTTT
CDR3 protein: CASSLSPQNSNQPQHF

D gene: -
J gene: TRBJ2-2
CDR3 length: 17
V gene: TRBV12-3/TRBV12-4
clone size: few
CDR3 DNA: TGTGCCAGCAGTTTATTTGTATCGAGTGTGAACACCGGGGAGCTGTTTTTT
CDR3 protein: CASSLFVSSVNTGELFF

D gene: TRBD2
J gene: TRBJ2-1
CDR3 length: 16
V gene: TRBV18
clone size: many
CDR3 DNA: TGTGCCAGCTCACCACCGTGGCTAGCGGGAGGTGGTGAGCAGTTCTTC
CDR3 protein: CASSPPWLAGGGEQFF

D gene: -
J gene: TRBJ2-3
CDR3 length: 13
V gene: TRBV7-3
clone size: many
CDR3 DNA: TGTGCCAGCAGCTTAACGCGCCAAGATACGCAGTATTTT
CDR3 protein: CASSLTRQDTQYF

D gene: -
J gene: TRBJ2-5
CDR3 length: 13
V gene: TRBV12-3/TRBV12-4
clone size: many
CDR3 DNA: TGTGCCAGCAGTTTAAACAGAAGGGAGACCCAGTACTTC
CDR3 protein: CASSLNRRETQYF

D gene: TRBD1
J gene: TRBJ2-5
CDR3 length: 14
V gene: TRBV18
clone size: few
CDR3 DNA: TGTGCCAGCTCACCGACAGGGTTATTAGAGACCCAGTACTTC
CDR3 protein: CASSPTGLLETQYF

D gene: TRBD2
J gene: TRBJ2-7
CDR3 length: 14
V gene: TRBV2
clone size: many
CDR3 DNA: TGTGCCAGCGGCGGACTAGCGGGAGTCTACGAGCAGTACTTC
CDR3 protein: CASGGLAGVYEQYF

D gene: -
J gene: TRBJ2-1
CDR3 length: 19
V gene: TRBV12-3/TRBV12-4
clone size: -
CDR3 DNA: TGTGCCAGCAGTTTTATTGCGGGAGTAAGGAGGGGGGCCGGGGTTGAGCAGTTCTTC
CDR3 protein: CASSFIAGVRRGAGVEQFF

D gene: -
J gene: TRBJ2-3
CDR3 length: 13
V gene: TRBV6-1
clone size: few
CDR3 DNA: TGTGCCAGCAGTAGGGACTGGACAGATACGCAGTATTTT
CDR3 protein: CASSRDWTDTQYF

D gene: TRBD2
J gene: TRBJ2-3
CDR3 length: 17
V gene: TRBV9
clone size: -
CDR3 DNA: TGTGCCAGCAGCGTAGAGGGTAGCGGGGGGGCCGAAGATACGCAGTATTTT
CDR3 protein: CASSVEGSGGAEDTQYF

D gene: TRBD1
J gene: TRBJ1-5
CDR3 length: 15
V gene: TRBV14
clone size: -
CDR3 DNA: TGTGCCAGCAGCGACGGGACAGGGGATGGTCAGCCCCAGCATTTT
CDR3 protein: CASSDGTGDGQPQHF

D gene: -
J gene: TRBJ2-5
CDR3 length: 17
V gene: TRBV15
clone size: few
CDR3 DNA: TGTGCCACCAGCCAGAGTTCTCAGGGGGGGGGACAAGAGACCCAGTACTTC
CDR3 protein: CATSQSSQGGGQETQYF

D gene: -
J gene: TRBJ2-5
CDR3 length: 15
V gene: TRBV15
clone size: -
CDR3 DNA: TGTGCCACCAGCAGCGCAACAGGGTTGTTAGAGACCCAGTACTTC
CDR3 protein: CATSSATGLLETQYF

D gene: -
J gene: TRBJ1-1
CDR3 length: 14
V gene: TRBV2
clone size: -
CDR3 DNA: TGTGCCAGCAGTCTCCTCCCGGGGGCCACTGAAGCTTTCTTT
CDR3 protein: CASSLLPGATEAFF

D gene: -
J gene: TRBJ1-1
CDR3 length: 15
V gene: TRBV27
clone size: -
CDR3 DNA: TGTGCCAGCGCAGCCGGGGGGGGGCTGTGGACTGAAGCTTTCTTT
CDR3 protein: CASAAGGGLWTEAFF

D gene: TRBD1
J gene: TRBJ1-1
CDR3 length: 15
V gene: TRBV10-3
clone size: few
CDR3 DNA: TGTGCCATCAGTGGGACAGGGACGAAGAACACTGAAGCTTTCTTT
CDR3 protein: CAISGTGTKNTEAFF

D gene: -
J gene: TRBJ2-1
CDR3 length: 14
V gene: TRBV20-1
clone size: -
CDR3 DNA: TGCAGTGTGGGGGGGGCCGACTCCTACAATGAGCAGTTCTTC
CDR3 protein: CSVGGADSYNEQFF

D gene: -
J gene: TRBJ1-1
CDR3 length: 14
V gene: TRBV19
clone size: once
CDR3 DNA: TGTGCCAGTAGGCAGGGCCCGGCGAACACTGAAGCTTTCTTT
CDR3 protein: CASRQGPANTEAFF

D gene: TRBD1
J gene: TRBJ2-5
CDR3 length: 16
V gene: TRBV7-2
clone size: many
CDR3 DNA: TGTGCCAGCAGAAGATACGGGACAGGGTACCAAGAGACCCAGTACTTC
CDR3 protein: CASRRYGTGYQETQYF

D gene: TRBD2
J gene: TRBJ2-5
CDR3 length: 14
V gene: TRBV11-2
clone size: many
CDR3 DNA: TGTGCCAGCAGCTTCGCGGGGGGGGGAGAGACCCAGTACTTC
CDR3 protein: CASSFAGGGETQYF

D gene: -
J gene: TRBJ1-5
CDR3 length: 14
V gene: TRBV12-3/TRBV12-4
clone size: many
CDR3 DNA: TGTGCCAGCAGCCTGGGGGAAAGCAATCAGCCCCAGCATTTT
CDR3 protein: CASSLGESNQPQHF

D gene: TRBD2
J gene: TRBJ2-7
CDR3 length: 13
V gene: TRBV7-9
clone size: many
CDR3 DNA: TGTGCCAGCAGCTTAGCGCGGGGGTACGAGCAGTACTTC
CDR3 protein: CASSLARGYEQYF

D gene: -
J gene: TRBJ2-4
CDR3 length: 11
V gene: TRBV20-1
clone size: few
CDR3 DNA: TGCAGTTTGCGGGGTAGGGGTAATCAGTACTTC
CDR3 protein: CSLRGRGNQYF

D gene: -
J gene: TRBJ2-3
CDR3 length: 15
V gene: TRBV5-4
clone size: -
CDR3 DNA: TGTGCCAGCAGCTTTTTGACGACTAGCACAGATACGCAGTATTTT
CDR3 protein: CASSFLTTSTDTQYF

D gene: -
J gene: TRBJ1-1
CDR3 length: 16
V gene: TRBV13
clone size: many
CDR3 DNA: TGTGCCAGCAGCGCGCTCCCCCCGGACGGGAACACTGAAGCTTTCTTT
CDR3 protein: CASSALPPDGNTEAFF

D gene: TRBD1
J gene: TRBJ1-1
CDR3 length: 13
V gene: TRBV11-2
clone size: many
CDR3 DNA: TGTGCCAGCAGCCCCCCGGGACAGGGTGAAGCTTTCTTT
CDR3 protein: CASSPPGQGEAFF

D gene: -
J gene: TRBJ1-5
CDR3 length: 13
V gene: TRBV27
clone size: -
CDR3 DNA: TGTGCCAGCAGTTTAGCAGGCCATCAGCCCCAGCATTTT
CDR3 protein: CASSLAGHQPQHF

D gene: TRBD1
J gene: TRBJ1-5
CDR3 length: 18
V gene: TRBV6-2/TRBV6-3
clone size: many
CDR3 DNA: TGTGCCAGCAGACCAAATTACAGGGGCAGGGTTGGCAATCAGCCCCAGCATTTT
CDR3 protein: CASRPNYRGRVGNQPQHF

D gene: TRBD1
J gene: TRBJ2-3
CDR3 length: 14
V gene: TRBV18
clone size: many
CDR3 DNA: TGTGCCAGCTCAATCGAACAGGGGGGACATACGCAGTATTTT
CDR3 protein: CASSIEQGGHTQYF

D gene: -
J gene: TRBJ2-3
CDR3 length: 15
V gene: TRBV12-3/TRBV12-4
clone size: many
CDR3 DNA: TGTGCCAGCAGTTTAGGCGGGGGACACACAGATACGCAGTATTTT
CDR3 protein: CASSLGGGHTDTQYF

D gene: -
J gene: TRBJ2-1
CDR3 length: 15
V gene: TRBV28
clone size: many
CDR3 DNA: TGTGCCAGCAGCTCCACAGGGTTTCTCTACAATGAGCAGTTCTTC
CDR3 protein: CASSSTGFLYNEQFF

D gene: TRBD2
J gene: TRBJ2-1
CDR3 length: 15
V gene: TRBV5-6
clone size: -
CDR3 DNA: TGTGCCAGCAGCCGGACTAGCGATAACTACAATGAGCAGTTCTTC
CDR3 protein: CASSRTSDNYNEQFF

D gene: -
J gene: TRBJ1-5
CDR3 length: 14
V gene: TRBV5-5
clone size: many
CDR3 DNA: TGTGCCAGCAGCTTAAGGACAGCCGATCCGCCCCAGCATTTT
CDR3 protein: CASSLRTADPPQHF

D gene: TRBD1
J gene: TRBJ2-7
CDR3 length: 15
V gene: TRBV9
clone size: few
CDR3 DNA: TGTGCCAGCAGCTTTCACCCGGGACAGGGATACGAGCAGTACTTC
CDR3 protein: CASSFHPGQGYEQYF

D gene: TRBD1
J gene: TRBJ1-5
CDR3 length: 15
V gene: TRBV5-1
clone size: -
CDR3 DNA: TGCGCCAGCAGCTTGGACGGACAGGGGAATCAGCCCCAGCATTTT
CDR3 protein: CASSLDGQGNQPQHF